The T cell receptor beta chain under discussion was sequenced for a study of CD8+CD57+ T cells in acquired aplastic anemia. Study results and limitations: No significant difference in CD8+ Simpson's diversity was found between patients and controls. Patients shared around 30 CD8+ CDR3 sequences with controls.

The V gene lost 2 bases and the J gene lost 5 bases, with 9 bases spanning the gap. Germline V CDR1 and CDR2: SEHNR, FQNEAQ (reference sequence). The CDR3 runs to 13 residues. CDR3 and TCR beta VDJ profiling relied on genomic DNA as the template. TCRdb reprocessed the reads with MiXCR, giving one entry per CDR3 protein. The table shows approximately 380,000 distinct CDR3 sequences, with 65% to 80% occurring only once. To note about this clonotype: The antigen remains undetermined.

Input material: sorted CD4+, CD8+, or CD8+CD57+ T cells (not recorded which) from PBMCs. The chain combines TRBV7-9 with TRBJ2-5; D is ambiguous. The TCR originated in a human donor in good health, serving as a control. DNA of the CDR3: TGTGCCAGCAGCTTATTTTTAGGGGAGACCCAGTACTTC. Its protein is CASSLFLGETQYF.